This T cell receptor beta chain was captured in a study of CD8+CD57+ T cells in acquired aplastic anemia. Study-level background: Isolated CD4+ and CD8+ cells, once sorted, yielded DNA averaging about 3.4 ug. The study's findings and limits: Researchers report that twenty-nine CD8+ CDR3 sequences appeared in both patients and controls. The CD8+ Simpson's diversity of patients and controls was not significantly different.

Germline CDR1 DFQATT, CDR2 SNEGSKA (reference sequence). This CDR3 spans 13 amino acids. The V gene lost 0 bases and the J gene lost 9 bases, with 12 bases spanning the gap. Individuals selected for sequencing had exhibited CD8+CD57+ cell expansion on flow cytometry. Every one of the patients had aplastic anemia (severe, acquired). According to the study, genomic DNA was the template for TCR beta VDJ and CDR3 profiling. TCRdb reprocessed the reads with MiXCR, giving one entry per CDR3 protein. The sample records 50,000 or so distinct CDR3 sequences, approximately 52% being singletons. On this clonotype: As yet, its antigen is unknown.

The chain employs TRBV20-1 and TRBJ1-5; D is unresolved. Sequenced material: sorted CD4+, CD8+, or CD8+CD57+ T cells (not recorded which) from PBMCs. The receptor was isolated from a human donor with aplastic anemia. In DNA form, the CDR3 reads TGCAGTGCTAGAGAGACTGGGCCAGGGCCCCAGCATTTT. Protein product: CSARETGPGPQHF.